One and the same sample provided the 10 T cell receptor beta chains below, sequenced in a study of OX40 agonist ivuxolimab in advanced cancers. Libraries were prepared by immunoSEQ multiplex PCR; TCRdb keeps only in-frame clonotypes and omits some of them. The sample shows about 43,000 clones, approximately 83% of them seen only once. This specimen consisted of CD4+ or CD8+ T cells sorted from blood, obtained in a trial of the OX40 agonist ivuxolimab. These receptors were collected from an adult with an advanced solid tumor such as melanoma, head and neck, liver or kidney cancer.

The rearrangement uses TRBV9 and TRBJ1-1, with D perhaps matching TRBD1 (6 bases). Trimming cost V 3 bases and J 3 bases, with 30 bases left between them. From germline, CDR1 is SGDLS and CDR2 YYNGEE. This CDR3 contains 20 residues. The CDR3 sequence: CASSADTQGTLIYTDTEAFF. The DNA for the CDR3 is TGTGCCAGCAGCGCAGACACGCAAGGGACATTAATTTATACGGACACTGAAGCTTTCTTT.

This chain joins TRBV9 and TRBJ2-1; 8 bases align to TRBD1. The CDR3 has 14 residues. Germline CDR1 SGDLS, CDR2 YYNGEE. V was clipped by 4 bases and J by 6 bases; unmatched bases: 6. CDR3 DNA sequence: TGTGCCAGCAGCCCCTTGGACAGGGTCAATGAGCAGTTCTTC. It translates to CASSPLDRVNEQFF.

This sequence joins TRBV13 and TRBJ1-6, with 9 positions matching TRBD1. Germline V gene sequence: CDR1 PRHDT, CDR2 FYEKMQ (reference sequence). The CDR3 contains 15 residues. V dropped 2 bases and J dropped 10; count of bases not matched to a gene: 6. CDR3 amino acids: CASSLRGQGESPLHF. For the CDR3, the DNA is TGTGCCAGCAGCTTAAGGGGACAGGGAGAATCACCCCTCCACTTT.

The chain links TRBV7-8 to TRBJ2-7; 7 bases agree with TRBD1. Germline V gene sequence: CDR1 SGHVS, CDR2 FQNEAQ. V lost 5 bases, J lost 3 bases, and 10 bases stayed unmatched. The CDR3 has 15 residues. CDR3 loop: CASSPRSGGDYEQYF. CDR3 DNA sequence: TGTGCCAGCAGCCCGCGATCAGGGGGAGACTACGAGCAGTACTTC. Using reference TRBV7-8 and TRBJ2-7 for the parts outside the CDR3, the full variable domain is GAGVSQSPRYKVAKRGQDVALRCDPISGHVSLFWYQQALGQGPEFLTYFQNEAQLDKSGLPSDRFFAERPEGSVSTLKIQRTQQEDSAVYLCASSPRSGGDYEQYFGPGTRLTVT.

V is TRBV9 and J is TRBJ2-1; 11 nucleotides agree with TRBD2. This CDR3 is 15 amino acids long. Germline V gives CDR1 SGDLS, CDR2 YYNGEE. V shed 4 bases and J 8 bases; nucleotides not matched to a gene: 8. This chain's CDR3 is CASSLGVAGGYEQFF. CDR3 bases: TGTGCCAGCAGCCTCGGGGTAGCGGGAGGGTATGAGCAGTTCTTC. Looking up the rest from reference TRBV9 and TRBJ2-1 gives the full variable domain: DSGVTQTPKHLITATGQRVTLRCSPRSGDLSVYWYQQSLDQGLQFLIQYYNGEERAKGNILERFSAQQFPDLHSELNLSSLELGDSALYFCASSLGVAGGYEQFFGPGTRLTVL.

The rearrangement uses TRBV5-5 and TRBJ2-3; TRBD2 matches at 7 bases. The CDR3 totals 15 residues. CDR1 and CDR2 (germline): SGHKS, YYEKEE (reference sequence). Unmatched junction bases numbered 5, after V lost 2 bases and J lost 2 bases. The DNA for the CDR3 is TGTGCCAGCAGCTTAACTAGCGCCTACACAGATACGCAGTATTTT. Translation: CASSLTSAYTDTQYF.

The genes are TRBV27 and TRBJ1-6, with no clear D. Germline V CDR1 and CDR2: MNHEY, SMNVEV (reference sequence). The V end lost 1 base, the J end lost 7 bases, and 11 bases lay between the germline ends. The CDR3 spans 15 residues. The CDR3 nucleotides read TGTGCCAGCAGTTTATTGGGCAGGTCGAATTCACCCCTCCACTTT. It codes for CASSLLGRSNSPLHF.

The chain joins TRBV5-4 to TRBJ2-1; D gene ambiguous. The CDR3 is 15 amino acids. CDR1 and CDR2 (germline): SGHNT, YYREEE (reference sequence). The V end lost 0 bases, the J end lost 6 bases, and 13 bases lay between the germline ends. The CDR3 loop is CASSLGPNPSNEQFF. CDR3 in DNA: TGTGCCAGCAGCTTGGGCCCCAACCCGTCCAATGAGCAGTTCTTC. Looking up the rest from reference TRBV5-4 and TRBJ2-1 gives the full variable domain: ETGVTQSPTHLIKTRGQQVTLRCSSQSGHNTVSWYQQALGQGPQFIFQYYREEENGRGNFPPRFSGLQFPNYSSELNVNALELDDSALYLCASSLGPNPSNEQFFGPGTRLTVL.

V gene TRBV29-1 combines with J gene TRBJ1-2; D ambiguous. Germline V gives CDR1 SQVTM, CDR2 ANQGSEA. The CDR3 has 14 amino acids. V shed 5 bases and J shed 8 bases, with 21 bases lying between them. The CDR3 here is CSVWATSVFWGYTF. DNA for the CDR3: TGCAGCGTTTGGGCAACCTCAGTTTTCTGGGGCTACACCTTC.

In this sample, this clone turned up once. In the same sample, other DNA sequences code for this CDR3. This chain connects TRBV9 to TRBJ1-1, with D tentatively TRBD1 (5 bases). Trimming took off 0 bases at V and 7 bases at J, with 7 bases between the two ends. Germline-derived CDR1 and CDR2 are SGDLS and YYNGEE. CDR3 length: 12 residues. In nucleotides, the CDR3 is TGTGCCAGCAGCGTAGTGGGGGGTGAAGCTTTCTTT. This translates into CASSVVGGEAFF.